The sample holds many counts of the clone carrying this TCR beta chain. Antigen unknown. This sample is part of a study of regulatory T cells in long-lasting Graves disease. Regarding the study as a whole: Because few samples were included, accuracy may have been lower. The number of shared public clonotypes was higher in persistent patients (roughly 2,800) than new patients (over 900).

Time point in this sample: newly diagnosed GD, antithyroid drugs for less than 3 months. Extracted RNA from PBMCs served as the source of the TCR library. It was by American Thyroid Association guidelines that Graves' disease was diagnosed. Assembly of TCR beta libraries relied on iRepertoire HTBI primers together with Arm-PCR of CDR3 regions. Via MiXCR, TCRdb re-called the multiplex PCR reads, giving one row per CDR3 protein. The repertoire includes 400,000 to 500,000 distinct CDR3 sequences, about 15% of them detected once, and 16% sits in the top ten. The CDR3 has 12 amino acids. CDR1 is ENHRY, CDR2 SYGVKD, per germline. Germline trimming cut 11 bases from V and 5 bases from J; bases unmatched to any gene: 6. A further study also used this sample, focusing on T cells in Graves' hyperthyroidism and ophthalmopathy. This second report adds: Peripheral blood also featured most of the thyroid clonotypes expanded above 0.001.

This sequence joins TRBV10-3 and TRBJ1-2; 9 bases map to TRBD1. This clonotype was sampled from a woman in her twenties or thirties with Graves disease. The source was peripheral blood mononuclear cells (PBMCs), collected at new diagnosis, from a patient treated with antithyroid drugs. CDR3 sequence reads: CAAGTGTYGYTF. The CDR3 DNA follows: TGTGCCGCGGGGACAGGGACGTATGGCTACACCTTC.